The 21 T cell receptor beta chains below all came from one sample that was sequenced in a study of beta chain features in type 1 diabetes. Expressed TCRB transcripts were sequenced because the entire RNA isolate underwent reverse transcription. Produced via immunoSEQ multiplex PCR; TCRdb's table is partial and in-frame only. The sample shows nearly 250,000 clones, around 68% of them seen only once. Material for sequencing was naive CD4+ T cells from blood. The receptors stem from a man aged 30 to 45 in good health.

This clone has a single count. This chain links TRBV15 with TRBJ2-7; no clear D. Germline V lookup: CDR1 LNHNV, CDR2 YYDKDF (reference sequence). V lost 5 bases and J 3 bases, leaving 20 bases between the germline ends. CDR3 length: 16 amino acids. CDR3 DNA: TGTGCCACCAGCGCTAACCTTGCTAGGGAAGGCTACGAGCAGTACTTC. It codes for CATSANLAREGYEQYF.

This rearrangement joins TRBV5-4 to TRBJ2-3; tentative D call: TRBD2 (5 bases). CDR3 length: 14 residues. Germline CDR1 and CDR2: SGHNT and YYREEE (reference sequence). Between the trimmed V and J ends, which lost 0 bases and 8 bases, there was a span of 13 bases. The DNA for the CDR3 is TGTGCCAGCAGCTTGGGTGGGCCCGAGGGTACGCAGTATTTT. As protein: CASSLGGPEGTQYF. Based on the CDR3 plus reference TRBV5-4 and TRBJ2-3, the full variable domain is ETGVTQSPTHLIKTRGQQVTLRCSSQSGHNTVSWYQQALGQGPQFIFQYYREEENGRGNFPPRFSGLQFPNYSSELNVNALELDDSALYLCASSLGGPEGTQYFGPGTRLTVL.

The CDR3 nucleotides read TGTGCCAGCAGCGTTCGATCCAATCAGCCCCAGCATTTT. Its translation: CASSVRSNQPQHF. V is TRBV21-1 and J is TRBJ1-5. TRBV21-1 corresponds to a pseudogene. The CDR3 has 13 amino acids.

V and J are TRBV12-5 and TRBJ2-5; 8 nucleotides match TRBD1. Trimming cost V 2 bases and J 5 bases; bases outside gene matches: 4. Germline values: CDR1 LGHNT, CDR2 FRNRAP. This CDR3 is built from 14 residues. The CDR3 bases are TGTGCTAGTGGTTTGCAGGGGGCATCGGAGACCCAGTACTTC. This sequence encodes CASGLQGASETQYF. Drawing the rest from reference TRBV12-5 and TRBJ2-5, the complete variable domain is DARVTQTPRHKVTEMGQEVTMRCQPILGHNTVFWYRQTMMQGLELLAYFRNRAPLDDSGMPKDRFSAEMPDATLATLKIQPSEPRDSAVYFCASGLQGASETQYFGPGTRLLVL.

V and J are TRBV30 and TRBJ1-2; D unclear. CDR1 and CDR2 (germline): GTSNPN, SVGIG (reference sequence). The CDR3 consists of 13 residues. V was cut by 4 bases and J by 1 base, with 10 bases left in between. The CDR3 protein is CAWNEGINYGYTF. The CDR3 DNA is TGTGCCTGGAATGAGGGCATTAACTATGGCTACACCTTC.

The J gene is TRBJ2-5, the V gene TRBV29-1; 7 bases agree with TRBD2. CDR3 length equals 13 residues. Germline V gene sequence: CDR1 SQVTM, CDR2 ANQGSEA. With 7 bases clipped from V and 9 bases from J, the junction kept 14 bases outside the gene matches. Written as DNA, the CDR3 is TGCAGCGCCGAGGGGCTAGCGGTCGGGGCCCAGTACTTC. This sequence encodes CSAEGLAVGAQYF.

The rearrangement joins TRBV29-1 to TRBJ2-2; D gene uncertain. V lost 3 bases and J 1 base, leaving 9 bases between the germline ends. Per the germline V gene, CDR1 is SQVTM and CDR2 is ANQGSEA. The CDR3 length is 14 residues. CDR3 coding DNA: TGCAGCGTTGATAGTCCAGGGAACACCGGGGAGCTGTTTTTT. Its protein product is CSVDSPGNTGELFF.

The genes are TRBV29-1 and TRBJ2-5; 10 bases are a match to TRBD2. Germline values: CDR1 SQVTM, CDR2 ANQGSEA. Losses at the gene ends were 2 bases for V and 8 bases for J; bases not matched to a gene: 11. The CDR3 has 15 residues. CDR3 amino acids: CSVETAGGPSDTQYF. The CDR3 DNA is TGCAGCGTTGAAACAGCGGGAGGGCCTAGCGATACCCAGTACTTC.

For the CDR3, the DNA is TGCGCCAGCAGCCAAGCCGGGACGGCGGCCGGAGAGACCCAGTACTTC. It is translated as CASSQAGTAAGETQYF. The chain uses TRBV4-1 and TRBJ2-5; D is possibly TRBD1 or TRBD2 (5 bases each). With 1 base removed from V and 4 bases from J, the gap between germline ends came to 16 bases. Germline values: CDR1 MGHRA, CDR2 YSYEKL. The CDR3 runs 16 residues.

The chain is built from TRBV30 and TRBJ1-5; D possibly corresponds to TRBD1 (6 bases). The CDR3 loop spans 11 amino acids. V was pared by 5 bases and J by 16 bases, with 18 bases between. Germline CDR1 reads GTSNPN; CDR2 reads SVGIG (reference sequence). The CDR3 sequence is CAWALGQRLHF. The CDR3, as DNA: TGTGCCTGGGCACTGGGACAAAGATTACATTTT.

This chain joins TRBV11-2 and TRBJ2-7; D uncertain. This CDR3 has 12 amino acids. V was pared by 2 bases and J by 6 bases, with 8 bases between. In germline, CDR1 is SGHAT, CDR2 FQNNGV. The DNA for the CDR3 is TGTGCCAGCAGCTTACTTACGTCCGAGCAGTACTTC. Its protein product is CASSLLTSEQYF.

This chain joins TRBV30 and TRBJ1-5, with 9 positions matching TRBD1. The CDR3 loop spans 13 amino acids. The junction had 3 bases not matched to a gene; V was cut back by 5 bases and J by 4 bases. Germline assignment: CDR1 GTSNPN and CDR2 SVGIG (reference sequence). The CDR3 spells CAWAGQGNQPQHF. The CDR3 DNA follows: TGTGCCTGGGCTGGACAGGGGAATCAGCCCCAGCATTTT. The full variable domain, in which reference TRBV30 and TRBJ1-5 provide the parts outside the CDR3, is SQTIHQWPATLVQPVGSPLSLECTVEGTSNPNLYWYRQAAGRGLQLLFYSVGIGQISSEVPQNLSASRPQDRQFILSSKKLLLSDSGFYLCAWAGQGNQPQHFGDGTRLSIL.

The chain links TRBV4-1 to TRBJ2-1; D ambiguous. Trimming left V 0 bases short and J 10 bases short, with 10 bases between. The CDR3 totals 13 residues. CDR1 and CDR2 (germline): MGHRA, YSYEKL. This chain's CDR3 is CASSQEVVEEQFF. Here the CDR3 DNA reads TGCGCCAGCAGCCAAGAGGTAGTGGAAGAGCAGTTCTTC.

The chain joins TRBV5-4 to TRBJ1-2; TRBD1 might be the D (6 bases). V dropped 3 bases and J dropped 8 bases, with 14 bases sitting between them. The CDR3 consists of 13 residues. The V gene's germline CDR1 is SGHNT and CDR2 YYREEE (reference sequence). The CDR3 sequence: CASSSQGLKGYTF. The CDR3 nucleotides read TGTGCCAGCAGCTCACAGGGTTTGAAGGGCTACACCTTC.

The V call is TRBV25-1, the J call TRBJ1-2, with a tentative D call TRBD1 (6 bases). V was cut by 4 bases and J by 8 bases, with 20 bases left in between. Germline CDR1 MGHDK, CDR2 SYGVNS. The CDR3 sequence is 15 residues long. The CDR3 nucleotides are TGTGCCAGCAGTGGATACCTCCCAGGGGCGAGAGGCTACACCTTC. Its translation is CASSGYLPGARGYTF.

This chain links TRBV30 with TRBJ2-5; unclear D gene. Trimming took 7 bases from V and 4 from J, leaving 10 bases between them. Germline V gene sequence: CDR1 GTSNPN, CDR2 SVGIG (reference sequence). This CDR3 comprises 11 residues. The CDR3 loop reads CAFTLAETQYF. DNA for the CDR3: TGTGCCTTTACGCTGGCAGAGACCCAGTACTTC.

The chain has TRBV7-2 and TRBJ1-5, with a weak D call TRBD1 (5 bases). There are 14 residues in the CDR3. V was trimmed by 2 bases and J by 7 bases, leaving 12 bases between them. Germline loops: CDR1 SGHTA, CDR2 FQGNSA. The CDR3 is CASSLSEGRQPQHF. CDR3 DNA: TGTGCCAGCAGCTTAAGCGAGGGACGCCAGCCCCAGCATTTT. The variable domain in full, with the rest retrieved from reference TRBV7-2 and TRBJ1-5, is GAGVSQSPSNKVTEKGKDVELRCDPISGHTALYWYRQSLGQGLEFLIYFQGNSAPDKSGLPSDRFSAERTGGSVSTLTIQRTQQEDSAVYLCASSLSEGRQPQHFGDGTRLSIL.

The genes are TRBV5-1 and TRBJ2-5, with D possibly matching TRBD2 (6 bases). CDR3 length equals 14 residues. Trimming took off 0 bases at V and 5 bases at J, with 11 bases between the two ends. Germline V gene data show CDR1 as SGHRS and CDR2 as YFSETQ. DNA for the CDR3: TGCGCCAGCAGCTTGGGGCTAGCGAAGGAGACCCAGTACTTC. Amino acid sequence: CASSLGLAKETQYF.

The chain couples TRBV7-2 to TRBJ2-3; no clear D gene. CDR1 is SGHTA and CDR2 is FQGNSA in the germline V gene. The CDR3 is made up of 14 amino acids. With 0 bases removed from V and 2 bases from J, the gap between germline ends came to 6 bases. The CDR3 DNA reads TGTGCCAGCAGCTTAGCGGGTTTCACAGATACGCAGTATTTT. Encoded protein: CASSLAGFTDTQYF.

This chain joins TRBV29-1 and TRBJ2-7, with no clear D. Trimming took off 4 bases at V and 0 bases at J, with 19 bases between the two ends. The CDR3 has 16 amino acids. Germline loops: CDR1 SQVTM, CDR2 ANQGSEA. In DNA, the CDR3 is TGCAGCGTTGCAGCCCAGTCGACCAGCAGCTCCTACGAGCAGTACTTC. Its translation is CSVAAQSTSSSYEQYF.

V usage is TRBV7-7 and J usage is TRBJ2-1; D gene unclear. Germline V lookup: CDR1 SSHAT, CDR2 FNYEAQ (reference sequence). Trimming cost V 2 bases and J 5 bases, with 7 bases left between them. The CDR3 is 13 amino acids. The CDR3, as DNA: TGTGCCAGCAGCTTAAGCAGCAACAATGAGCAGTTCTTC. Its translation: CASSLSSNNEQFF.